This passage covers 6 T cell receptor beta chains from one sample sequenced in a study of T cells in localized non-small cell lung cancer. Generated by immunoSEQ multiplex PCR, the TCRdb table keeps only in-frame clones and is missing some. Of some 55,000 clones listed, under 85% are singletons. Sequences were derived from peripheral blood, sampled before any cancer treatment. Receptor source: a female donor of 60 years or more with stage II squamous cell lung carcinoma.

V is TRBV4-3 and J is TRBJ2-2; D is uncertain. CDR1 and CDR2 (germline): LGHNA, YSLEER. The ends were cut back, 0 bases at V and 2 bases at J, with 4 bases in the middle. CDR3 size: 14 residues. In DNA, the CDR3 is TGCGCCAGCAGCCAAGACATCAACACCGGGGAGCTGTTTTTT. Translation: CASSQDINTGELFF.

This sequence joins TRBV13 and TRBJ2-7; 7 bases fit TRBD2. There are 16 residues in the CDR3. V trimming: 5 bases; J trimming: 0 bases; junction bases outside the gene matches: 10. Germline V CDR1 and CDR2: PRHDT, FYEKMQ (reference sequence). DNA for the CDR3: TGTGCCAGCAGCCCAACGCTAGCGGAAAGCTCCTACGAGCAGTACTTC. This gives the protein CASSPTLAESSYEQYF. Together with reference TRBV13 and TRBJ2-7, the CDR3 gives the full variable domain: AAGVIQSPRHLIKEKRETATLKCYPIPRHDTVYWYQQGPGQDPQFLISFYEKMQSDKGSIPDRFSAQQFSDYHSELNMSSLELGDSALYFCASSPTLAESSYEQYFGPGTRLTVT.

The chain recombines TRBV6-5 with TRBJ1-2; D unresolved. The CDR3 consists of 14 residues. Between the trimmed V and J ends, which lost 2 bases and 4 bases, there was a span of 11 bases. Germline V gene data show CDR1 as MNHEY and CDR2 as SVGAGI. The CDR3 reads CASSYKADFYGYTF. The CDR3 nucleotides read TGTGCCAGCAGTTACAAGGCGGATTTCTATGGCTACACCTTC.

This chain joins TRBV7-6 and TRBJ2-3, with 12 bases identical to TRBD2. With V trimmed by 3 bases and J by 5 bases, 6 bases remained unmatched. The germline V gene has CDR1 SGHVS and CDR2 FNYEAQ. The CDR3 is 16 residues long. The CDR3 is CASSFTLAGGQDTQYF. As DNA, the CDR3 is TGTGCCAGCAGCTTCACTCTAGCGGGGGGGCAAGATACGCAGTATTTT.

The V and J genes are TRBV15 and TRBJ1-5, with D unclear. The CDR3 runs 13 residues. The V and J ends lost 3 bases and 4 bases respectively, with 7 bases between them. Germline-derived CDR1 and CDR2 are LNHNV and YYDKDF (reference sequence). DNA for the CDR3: TGTGCCACCAGCAGGGAACCAAATCAGCCCCAGCATTTT. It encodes CATSREPNQPQHF.

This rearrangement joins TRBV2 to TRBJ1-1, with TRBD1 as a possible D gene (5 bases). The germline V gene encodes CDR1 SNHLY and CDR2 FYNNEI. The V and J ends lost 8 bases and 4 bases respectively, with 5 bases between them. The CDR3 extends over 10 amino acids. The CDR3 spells CASGATEAFF. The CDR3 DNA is TGTGCCAGCGGGGCCACTGAAGCTTTCTTT.